Each of the 31 T cell receptor beta chains below was sequenced from the same sample in a study of early T cells in non-severe SARS-CoV-2 infection. Each CDR3 protein gets one entry after TCRdb re-called the 5' RACE reads with MiXCR. The sample includes tens of thousands of distinct CDR3 sequences, approximately 9.2% of them seen just once. Sequenced input: whole blood. These TCRs come from an adult who was a healthcare worker with PCR-confirmed SARS-CoV-2 infection or an uninfected control (not recorded which).

This clonotype was seen ten or more times. V usage is TRBV9 and J usage is TRBJ1-1; the D gene is possibly TRBD1 (5 bases). V gave up 4 bases and J gave up 0 bases, with 10 bases separating them. Looked up from germline, CDR1 is SGDLS and CDR2 is YYNGEE. The CDR3 contains 14 residues. DNA of the CDR3: TGTGCCAGCAGCTCGGACATCGTGAACACTGAAGCTTTCTTT. This sequence encodes CASSSDIVNTEAFF. Full variable domain (outside the CDR3, taken from reference TRBV9 and TRBJ1-1): DSGVTQTPKHLITATGQRVTLRCSPRSGDLSVYWYQQSLDQGLQFLIQYYNGEERAKGNILERFSAQQFPDLHSELNLSSLELGDSALYFCASSSDIVNTEAFFGQGTRLTVV.

In this sample, this clonotype turned up many times. CDR3 DNA: TGTGCCAGCAGTTTACGGGGGAGACAAGAGACCCAGTACTTC. Protein product: CASSLRGRQETQYF. V gene TRBV27 combines with J gene TRBJ2-5; tentatively, D is TRBD2 (6 bases). Deletions cut 2 bases from V and 2 bases from J, with 9 bases between. The CDR3 loop spans 14 amino acids. Germline-derived CDR1 and CDR2 are MNHEY and SMNVEV (reference sequence).

There are a few counts of this clonotype. The V call is TRBV20-1, the J call TRBJ2-1; 7 positions agree with TRBD2. Germline values: CDR1 DFQATT, CDR2 SNEGSKA (reference sequence). J gave up 5 bases and V 6 bases, and 10 bases lay outside the gene matches. This CDR3 has 14 residues. The CDR3, as DNA: TGCAGTGCGCAGAGCGGGGCGGGCAACAATGAGCAGTTCTTC. Translating gives CSAQSGAGNNEQFF.

The V call is TRBV7-3, the J call TRBJ2-2, with no clear D. From germline, CDR1 is SGHTA and CDR2 FQGTGA. The CDR3 sequence is 15 residues long. Trimming cost V 4 bases and J 1 base, with 10 bases left between them. The CDR3 region has the DNA TGTGCCAGCAGCTCCGGTCCCGGGAACACCGGGGAGCTGTTTTTT. It encodes CASSSGPGNTGELFF.

The chain employs TRBV5-1 and TRBJ1-1; D remains ambiguous. The CDR3 loop spans 14 amino acids. With 2 bases removed from V and 2 bases from J, the gap between germline ends came to 10 bases. The germline CDR1 and CDR2 sequences are SGHRS and YFSETQ. The CDR3 here is CASSFREHNTEAFF. CDR3 bases: TGCGCCAGCAGCTTTCGGGAACACAACACTGAAGCTTTCTTT.

The table lists this clonotype with many counts. The CDR3 region has the DNA TGTGCCACCAGTGATTTTTTGGAAGTCTTGGGAGATACGCAGTATTTT. Translating gives CATSDFLEVLGDTQYF. The chain couples TRBV24-1 to TRBJ2-3; D unclear. Trimming took off 1 base at V and 5 bases at J, with 15 bases between the two ends. The length of the CDR3 is 16 residues. Germline V gene lookup returns CDR1 KGHDR and CDR2 SFDVKD.

This clonotype was found many times. The chain combines TRBV24-1 with TRBJ2-5; 9 nucleotides agree with TRBD1. Germline CDR1 is KGHDR and CDR2 is SFDVKD. The CDR3 has 15 amino acids. V lost 5 bases to trimming and J lost 3 bases; unmatched junction nucleotides: 6. The CDR3 loop reads CATSGGTGKEETQYF. The CDR3, as DNA: TGTGCCACCAGTGGAGGGACAGGGAAAGAAGAGACCCAGTACTTC.

The V gene is TRBV12-3 or TRBV12-4, the J gene TRBJ1-2, with D perhaps matching TRBD1 (6 bases). The CDR3 consists of 13 residues. V lost 6 bases, J lost 7 bases, and 15 bases lay in between. The CDR3: CASRREGDLGYTF. The CDR3 nucleotides read TGTGCCAGCAGGCGAGAGGGGGATCTTGGCTACACCTTC.

The chain recombines TRBV6-5 with TRBJ2-7, with D possibly matching TRBD1 (5 bases). Germline V gene lookup returns CDR1 MNHEY and CDR2 SVGAGI. This CDR3 spans 15 amino acids. The V and J ends lost 0 bases and 2 bases respectively, with 11 bases between them. The CDR3 DNA follows: TGTGCCAGCAGTTACTCAACCAGGACAACCTACGAGCAGTACTTC. Amino acid sequence: CASSYSTRTTYEQYF.

The chain joins TRBV7-2 to TRBJ2-4; 10 bases map to TRBD2. With 1 base clipped from V and 6 bases from J, the junction kept 6 bases outside the gene matches. CDR1 is SGHTA and CDR2 is FQGNSA in the germline V gene. This CDR3 is built from 16 residues. CDR3: CASSLGRSGGANIQYF. CDR3 DNA sequence: TGTGCCAGCAGCTTAGGTAGAAGCGGGGGGGCAAACATTCAGTACTTC.

The J gene is TRBJ2-2, the V gene TRBV29-1; D is undetermined. V lost 4 bases and J 3 bases, leaving 9 bases between the germline ends. Per the germline V gene, CDR1 is SQVTM and CDR2 is ANQGSEA. CDR3 size: 13 residues. The DNA of the CDR3 is TGCAGCGTTGGTAAAGTTTACACCGGGGAGCTGTTTTTT. This sequence encodes CSVGKVYTGELFF.

The chain has TRBV3-1 and TRBJ2-7; 8 positions agree with TRBD1. The CDR3 sequence is 14 residues long. Germline CDR1 and CDR2: LGHDT and YNNKEL (reference sequence). With V trimmed by 3 bases and J by 1 base, 2 bases remained unmatched. The CDR3, as DNA: TGTGCCAGCAGCCATTGGGACAGGTCCTACGAGCAGTACTTC. This encodes CASSHWDRSYEQYF.

The chain carries TRBV7-9 and TRBJ2-3, with 8 bases aligning to TRBD2. Germline trimming cut 2 bases from V and 6 bases from J; bases unmatched to any gene: 7. The germline V gene has CDR1 SEHNR and CDR2 FQNEAQ (reference sequence). There are 15 residues in the CDR3. DNA for the CDR3: TGTGCCAGCAGCTTACCGGGGGGGGCCCCGGATACGCAGTATTTT. It is translated as CASSLPGGAPDTQYF.

V usage is TRBV6-2 or TRBV6-3 and J usage is TRBJ1-1, with 7 bases fitting TRBD1. V lost 6 bases, J lost 0 bases, and 10 bases stayed unmatched. From germline, CDR1 is MNHEY and CDR2 SVGEGT. CDR3 length: 16 amino acids. This CDR3 is CASSNPTGALNTEAFF. The DNA of the CDR3 is TGTGCCAGCAGCAATCCAACAGGGGCTTTGAACACTGAAGCTTTCTTT.

Ten or more counts support this clonotype. The V gene is TRBV30, the J gene TRBJ2-1; D ambiguous. The V and J ends lost 0 bases and 2 bases respectively, with 11 bases between them. CDR3 length: 15 amino acids. Germline V gene sequence: CDR1 GTSNPN, CDR2 SVGIG (reference sequence). The CDR3 DNA reads as TGTGCCTGGAGTGTATTCCAGGTAGCCTACAATGAGCAGTTCTTC. It translates to CAWSVFQVAYNEQFF.

The V gene is TRBV10-3, the J gene TRBJ1-3; D call uncertain. The V and J ends lost 6 bases and 0 bases respectively, with 18 bases between them. Germline V gene data show CDR1 as ENHRY and CDR2 as SYGVKD. CDR3 length: 17 residues. This CDR3 reads CAIRNWARPSSGNTIYF. The CDR3 nucleotides read TGTGCCATCAGGAACTGGGCCCGACCTAGCTCTGGAAACACCATATATTTT.

The V and J genes are TRBV7-3 and TRBJ2-1; D is perhaps TRBD1 or TRBD2 (7 bases each). The V gene's germline CDR1 is SGHTA and CDR2 FQGTGA. The CDR3 totals 15 residues. Trimming left V 2 bases short and J 11 bases short, with 19 bases between. CDR3 bases: TGTGCCAGCAGCTTAGGGCACAGGGGAGGGAATCAGCAGTTCTTC. As protein: CASSLGHRGGNQQFF. Using reference TRBV7-3 and TRBJ2-1 for the parts outside the CDR3, the full variable domain is GAGVSQTPSNKVTEKGKYVELRCDPISGHTALYWYRQSLGQGPEFLIYFQGTGAADDSGLPNDRFFAVRPEGSVSTLKIQRTERGDSAVYLCASSLGHRGGNQQFFGPGTRLTVL.

Regarding this clonotype: This may come from a read error, since a much larger clone is one base off. V gene TRBV19 combines with J gene TRBJ2-7; D perhaps matches TRBD1 (7 bases). Germline values: CDR1 LNHDA, CDR2 SQIVND (reference sequence). There are 14 residues in the CDR3. The CDR3 DNA is TGTGCCAGTAGATCGGAGGGACAGCCCTACGAGGAGTACTTC. Amino acid sequence: CASRSEGQPYEEYF.

This clonotype was detected ten times or more. The chain recombines TRBV19 with TRBJ2-7; maybe TRBD1 (6 bases). V lost 5 bases to trimming and J lost 6 bases, with 17 bases between them. The CDR3 covers 14 residues. Germline assignment: CDR1 LNHDA and CDR2 SQIVND (reference sequence). The CDR3, as DNA: TGTGCCAGTAGTGTCACAGGGTCTAGGGTCGAGCAGTACTTC. It translates to CASSVTGSRVEQYF.

This clonotype was recorded many times. In nucleotides, the CDR3 is TGCAGTGCTAGAGATTGGAAAACCGGGACATTAGAGACCCAGTACTTC. Its translation is CSARDWKTGTLETQYF. The chain uses TRBV20-1 and TRBJ2-5; possibly TRBD1 for D (6 bases). The CDR3 loop spans 16 amino acids. From germline, CDR1 is DFQATT and CDR2 SNEGSKA (reference sequence). Trimming stripped 0 bases from V and 4 bases from J, with 18 bases between.

This clonotype has at least ten counts. The V and J genes are TRBV25-1 and TRBJ1-6, with 7 bases identical to TRBD1. Germline values: CDR1 MGHDK, CDR2 SYGVNS. The CDR3 is 13 residues long. V was pared by 7 bases and J by 9 bases, with 6 bases of the junction left unmatched. CDR3 region: CASNDREGSPLHF. DNA for the CDR3: TGTGCCAGCAACGACAGGGAGGGTTCACCCCTCCACTTT.

This clonotype has only a few counts. The chain joins TRBV10-3 to TRBJ2-1, with D hard to call. V lost 0 bases to trimming and J lost 10 bases, with 13 bases between them. Germline CDR1 reads ENHRY; CDR2 reads SYGVKD. This CDR3 region has 14 residues. CDR3 nucleotide sequence: TGTGCCATCAGTGAGTCATTGACCTCCCAAGAGCAGTTCTTC. This gives the protein CAISESLTSQEQFF.

This clonotype was seen ten or more times. This chain links TRBV7-9 with TRBJ2-5; the match to TRBD1 covers 9 bases. CDR3 length: 15 amino acids. CDR1 is SEHNR and CDR2 is FQNEAQ in the germline V gene (reference sequence). V lost 4 bases, J lost 0 bases, and 3 bases stayed unmatched. CDR3 sequence (DNA): TGTGCCAGCAGCTGGGGACAGGGAGACCAAGAGACCCAGTACTTC. This sequence encodes CASSWGQGDQETQYF.

This clonotype was counted ten times or more. V gene TRBV9 combines with J gene TRBJ1-1, with D uncertain. Germline CDR1 is SGDLS and CDR2 is YYNGEE. V lost 7 bases to trimming and J lost 6 bases, with 10 bases between them. This CDR3 has 11 residues. The CDR3 coding sequence is TGTGCCAGCGGAAGGGCGGCTGAAGCTTTCTTT. Protein: CASGRAAEAFF.

This clonotype has a count of ten or more. V and J are TRBV27 and TRBJ2-1; D might be TRBD1 (6 bases). Trimming cost V 6 bases and J 0 bases, with 15 bases left between them. Germline CDR1 is MNHEY and CDR2 is SMNVEV (reference sequence). The CDR3 has 16 amino acids. CDR3 bases: TGTGCCAGCAGCTTTATTACAGGGAGCTCCTACAATGAGCAGTTCTTC. It translates to CASSFITGSSYNEQFF.

There are a few counts of this clonotype. The rearrangement links TRBV10-3 to TRBJ2-1; 8 nucleotides line up with TRBD2. J lost 7 bases, V lost 6 bases, and 5 bases had no gene match. CDR1 and CDR2 (germline): ENHRY, SYGVKD. The CDR3 length is 13 residues. CDR3 DNA sequence: TGTGCCATCAGGAGTAGCGGGGAAAATGAGCAGTTCTTC. Translation gives CAIRSSGENEQFF.

Ten or more counts support this clonotype. This rearrangement joins TRBV12-5 to TRBJ1-5; perhaps TRBD1 as D (6 bases). Germline-derived CDR1 and CDR2 are LGHNT and FRNRAP. This CDR3 spans 13 amino acids. Trimming took off 5 bases at V and 5 bases at J, with 10 bases between the two ends. CDR3 protein: CASGPDRYQPQHF. CDR3 DNA sequence: TGTGCTAGTGGTCCGGACAGATATCAGCCCCAGCATTTT.

This clonotype was counted only a few times. This chain joins TRBV5-6 and TRBJ1-2; the D gene is possibly TRBD1 (5 bases). The CDR3 length is 14 residues. Germline-derived CDR1 and CDR2 are SGHDT and YYEEEE. V lost 1 base and J lost 0, with 7 bases in between. CDR3 residues: CASSLPGSNYGYTF. CDR3 in DNA: TGTGCCAGCAGCTTGCCAGGGTCTAACTATGGCTACACCTTC.

This clonotype was observed a few times. The chain employs TRBV7-2 and TRBJ2-7, with 7 nucleotides matching TRBD2. The CDR3 has 15 residues. Germline V gene lookup returns CDR1 SGHTA and CDR2 FQGNSA. Trimming at V came to 2 bases and at J to 5 bases, leaving 9 bases not matched to a gene. The DNA of the CDR3 is TGTGCCAGCAGCTTATTTGGGGGGGTCAGGAACGAGCAGTACTTC. It is translated as CASSLFGGVRNEQYF.

This clonotype was counted at least ten times. V is TRBV11-3 and J is TRBJ1-6; no firm D call. V was shortened by 3 bases and J by 7 bases, with 10 bases between the two germline ends. Germline V gene lookup returns CDR1 SGHNT and CDR2 YENEEA. The length of the CDR3 is 14 residues. The CDR3 DNA follows: TGTGCCAGCAGCTTGAATAGCGGGAATTCACCCCTCCACTTT. Encoded protein: CASSLNSGNSPLHF.

This clonotype was found many times. V usage is TRBV16 and J usage is TRBJ1-3, with D uncertain. The length of the CDR3 is 16 residues. Trimming pared 2 bases from V and 0 bases from J, leaving 11 bases between. The germline V gene has CDR1 KGHSY and CDR2 FQNENV. The CDR3, as DNA: TGTGCCAGCAGCCAAGAATCCGGCATCTCTGGAAACACCATATATTTT. It codes for CASSQESGISGNTIYF.